The clone carrying this T cell receptor beta chain was seen once. This entry is derived from a study of blood T cell repertoires in COVID-19. In the study overall: PBMCs, B-cell-depleted T cells, or T cells provided the cDNA or gDNA that made up the material.

As originally analysed: For nucleated cells, counts were estimated from reference gene primer amplification. The method was immunoSEQ multiplex PCR; TCRdb's version includes in-frame clones alone and lacks a portion of them. V, J and clone size are those of that table, while D and trimming were read from the DNA. Of about 670,000 clones listed, about nine tenths are singletons. V shed 1 base and J shed 1 base, with 4 bases lying between them. CDR3 length equals 13 residues. Germline V gene sequence: CDR1 MNHEY, CDR2 SVGAGI. This chain links TRBV6-5 with TRBJ1-1; D call uncertain. Sequencing input: peripheral blood. The receptor's source is a woman under 30 with acute or convalescent COVID-19. CDR3 residues: CASSYLANTEAFF. CDR3 DNA sequence: TGTGCCAGCAGTTACTTGGCGAACACTGAAGCTTTCTTT.